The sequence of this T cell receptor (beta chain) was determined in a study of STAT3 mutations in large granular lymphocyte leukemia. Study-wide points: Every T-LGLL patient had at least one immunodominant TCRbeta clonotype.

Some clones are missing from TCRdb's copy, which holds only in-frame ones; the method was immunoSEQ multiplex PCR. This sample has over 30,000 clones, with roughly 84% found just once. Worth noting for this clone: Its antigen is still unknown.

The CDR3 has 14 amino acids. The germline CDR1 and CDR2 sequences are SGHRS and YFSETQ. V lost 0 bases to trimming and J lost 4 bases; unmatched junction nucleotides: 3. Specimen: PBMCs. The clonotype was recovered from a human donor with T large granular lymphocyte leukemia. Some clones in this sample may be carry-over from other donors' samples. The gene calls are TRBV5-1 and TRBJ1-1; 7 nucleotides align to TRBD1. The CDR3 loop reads CASSLEGGGTEAFF. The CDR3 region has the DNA TGCGCCAGCAGCTTGGAAGGGGGCGGCACTGAAGCTTTCTTT.